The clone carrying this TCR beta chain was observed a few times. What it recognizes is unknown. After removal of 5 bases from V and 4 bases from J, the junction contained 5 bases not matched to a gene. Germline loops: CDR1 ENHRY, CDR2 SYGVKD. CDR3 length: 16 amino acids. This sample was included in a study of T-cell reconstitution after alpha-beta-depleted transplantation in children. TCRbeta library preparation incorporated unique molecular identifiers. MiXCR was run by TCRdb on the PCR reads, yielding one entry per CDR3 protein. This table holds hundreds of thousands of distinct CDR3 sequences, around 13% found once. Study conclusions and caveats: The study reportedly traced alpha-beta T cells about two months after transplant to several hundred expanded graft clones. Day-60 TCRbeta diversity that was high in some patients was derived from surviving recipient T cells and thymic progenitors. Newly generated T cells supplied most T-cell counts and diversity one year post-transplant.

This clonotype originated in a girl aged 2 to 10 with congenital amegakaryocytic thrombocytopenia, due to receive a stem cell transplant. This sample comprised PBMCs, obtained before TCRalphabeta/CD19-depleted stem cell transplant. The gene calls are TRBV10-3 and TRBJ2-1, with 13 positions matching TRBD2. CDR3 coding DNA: TGTGCCATCAGTACTCCGGGACTAGCGGGATACAATGAGCAGTTCTTC. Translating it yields CAISTPGLAGYNEQFF.